This T cell receptor beta chain was profiled in a study of shared clonotypes between healthy human individuals. Study as a whole: A couple of women and a few men aged 18 to 49 made up the donors. Overall study results and limits: Sampling was confined to blood; repertoires within tissues likely differ. Deeper or shallower sequencing was expected to change how clonotypes are shared among donors.

Deep level was the assay's run setting. The data were produced by immunoSEQ multiplex PCR, yet TCRdb's version contains in-frame clones alone and is incomplete. The sample comprises around 510,000 clones, around 78% of which are singletons, and approximately 12% rests with the top ten. The CDR3 runs 11 residues. Per the germline V gene, CDR1 is SQVTM and CDR2 is ANQGSEA. V lost 7 bases to trimming and J lost 9 bases; unmatched junction nucleotides: 6. As for this clone: Its matching antigen is unknown.

The chain recombines TRBV29-1 with TRBJ2-1, with 7 bases aligning to TRBD1. Source material: PBMCs. The receptor was isolated from a woman between 35 and 50 years old in good health. Some clones in this sample may be carry-over from other donors' samples. The CDR3 spells CSGHRGTEQFF. DNA for the CDR3: TGCAGCGGACACAGGGGAACTGAGCAGTTCTTC.